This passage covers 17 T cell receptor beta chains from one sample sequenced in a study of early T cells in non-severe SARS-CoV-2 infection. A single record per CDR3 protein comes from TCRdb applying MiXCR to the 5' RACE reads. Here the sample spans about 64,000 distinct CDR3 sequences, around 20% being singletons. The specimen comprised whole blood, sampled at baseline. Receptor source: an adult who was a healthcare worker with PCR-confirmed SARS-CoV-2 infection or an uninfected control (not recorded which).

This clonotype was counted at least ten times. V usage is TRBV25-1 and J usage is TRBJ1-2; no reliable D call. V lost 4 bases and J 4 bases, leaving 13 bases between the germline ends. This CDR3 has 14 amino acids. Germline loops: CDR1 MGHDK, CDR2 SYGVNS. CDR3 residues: CASSGPPPTYGYTF. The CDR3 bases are TGTGCCAGCAGTGGACCGCCGCCCACCTATGGCTACACCTTC.

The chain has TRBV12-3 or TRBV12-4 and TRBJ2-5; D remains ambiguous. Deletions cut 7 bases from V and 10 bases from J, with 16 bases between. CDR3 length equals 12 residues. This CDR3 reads CASTDIPLGQYF. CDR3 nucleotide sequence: TGTGCCAGCACAGATATCCCGCTTGGCCAGTACTTC.

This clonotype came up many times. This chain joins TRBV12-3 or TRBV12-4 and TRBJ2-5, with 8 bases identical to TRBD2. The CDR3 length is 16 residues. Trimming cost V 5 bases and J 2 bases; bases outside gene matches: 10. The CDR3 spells CASSLGTSLGQETQYF. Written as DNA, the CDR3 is TGTGCCAGCAGTCTGGGGACTAGTCTTGGTCAAGAGACCCAGTACTTC.

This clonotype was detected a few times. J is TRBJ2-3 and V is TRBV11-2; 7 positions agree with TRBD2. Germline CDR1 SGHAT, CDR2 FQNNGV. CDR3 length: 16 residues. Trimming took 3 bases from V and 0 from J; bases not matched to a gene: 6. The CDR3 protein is CASSLPLAGSTDTQYF. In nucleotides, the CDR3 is TGTGCCAGCAGCTTGCCCTTAGCGGGTAGCACAGATACGCAGTATTTT.

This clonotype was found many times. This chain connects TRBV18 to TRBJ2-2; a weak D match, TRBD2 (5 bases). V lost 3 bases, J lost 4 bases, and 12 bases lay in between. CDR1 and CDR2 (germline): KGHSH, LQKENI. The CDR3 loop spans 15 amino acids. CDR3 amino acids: CASSPLRVTTGELFF. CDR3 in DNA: TGTGCCAGCTCACCCCTGAGGGTCACCACCGGGGAGCTGTTTTTT.

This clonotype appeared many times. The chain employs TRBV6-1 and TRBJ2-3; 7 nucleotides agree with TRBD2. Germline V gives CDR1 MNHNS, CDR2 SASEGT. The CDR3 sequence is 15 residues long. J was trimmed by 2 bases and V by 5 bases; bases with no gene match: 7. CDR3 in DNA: TGTGCCAGCAGTCCAAACGGACTAGTCACAGATACGCAGTATTTT. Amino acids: CASSPNGLVTDTQYF.

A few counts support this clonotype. CDR3 nucleotides: TGTGCCAGCAGTAGACAGGGGTACTATGGCTACACCTTC. Protein: CASSRQGYYGYTF. The chain couples TRBV12-3 or TRBV12-4 to TRBJ1-2, with 8 positions matching TRBD1. The CDR3 has 13 amino acids. Trimming removed 5 bases from V and 3 bases from J; junction bases left unmatched: 2.

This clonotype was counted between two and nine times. CDR3 amino acids: CASSFGVSPNTGELFF. Here the CDR3 DNA reads TGTGCCAGCAGCTTCGGAGTCTCCCCCAACACCGGGGAGCTGTTTTTT. V gene TRBV5-6 combines with J gene TRBJ2-2; the D is unclear. Germline V gene sequence: CDR1 SGHDT, CDR2 YYEEEE. V was clipped by 2 bases and J by 2 bases, with 13 bases between them. The CDR3 has 16 amino acids.

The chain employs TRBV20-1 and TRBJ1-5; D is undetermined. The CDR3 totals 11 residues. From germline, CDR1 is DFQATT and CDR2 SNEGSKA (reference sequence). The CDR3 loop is CSPNFGPPQHF. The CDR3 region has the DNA TGCAGCCCCAATTTTGGGCCGCCCCAGCATTTT.

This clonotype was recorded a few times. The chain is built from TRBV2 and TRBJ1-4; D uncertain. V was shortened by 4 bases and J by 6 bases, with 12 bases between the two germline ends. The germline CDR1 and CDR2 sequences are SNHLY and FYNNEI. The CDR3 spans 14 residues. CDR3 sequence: CASSVRWADEKLFF. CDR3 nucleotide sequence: TGTGCCAGCAGTGTTAGGTGGGCGGATGAAAAACTGTTTTTT.

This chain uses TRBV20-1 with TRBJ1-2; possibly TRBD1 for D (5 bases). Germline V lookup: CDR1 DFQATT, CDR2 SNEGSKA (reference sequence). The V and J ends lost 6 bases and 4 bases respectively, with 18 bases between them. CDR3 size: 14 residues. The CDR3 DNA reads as TGCAGTGCGCTGTATGGCAAAGGGGCCTATGGCTACACCTTC. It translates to CSALYGKGAYGYTF.

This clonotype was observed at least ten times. CDR3 bases: TGTGCCAGCAGGCGACTAGCGGGGGGCCTCTACAATGAGCAGTTCTTC. The encoded protein is CASRRLAGGLYNEQFF. The chain carries TRBV2 and TRBJ2-1; 13 nucleotides line up with TRBD2. The CDR3 runs 16 residues. The germline V gene has CDR1 SNHLY and CDR2 FYNNEI. With V trimmed by 6 bases and J by 3 bases, 5 bases remained unmatched.

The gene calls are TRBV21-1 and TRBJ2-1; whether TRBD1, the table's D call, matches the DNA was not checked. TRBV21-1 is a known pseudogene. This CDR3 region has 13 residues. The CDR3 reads CASSRDLGNEQFF. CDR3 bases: TGTGCCAGCAGCAGGGACCTAGGCAATGAGCAGTTCTTC.

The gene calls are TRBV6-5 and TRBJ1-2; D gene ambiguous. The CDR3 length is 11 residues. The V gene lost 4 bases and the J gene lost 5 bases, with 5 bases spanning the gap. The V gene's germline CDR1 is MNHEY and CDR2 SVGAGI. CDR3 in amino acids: CASSSQYGYTF. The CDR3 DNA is TGTGCCAGCAGTTCGCAATATGGCTACACCTTC.

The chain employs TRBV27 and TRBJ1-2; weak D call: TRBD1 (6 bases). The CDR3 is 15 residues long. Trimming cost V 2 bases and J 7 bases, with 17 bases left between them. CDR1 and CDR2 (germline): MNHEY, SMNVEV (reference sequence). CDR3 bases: TGTGCCAGCAGTTTACTCGGACAGAACGGGGTTGGCTACACCTTC. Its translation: CASSLLGQNGVGYTF.

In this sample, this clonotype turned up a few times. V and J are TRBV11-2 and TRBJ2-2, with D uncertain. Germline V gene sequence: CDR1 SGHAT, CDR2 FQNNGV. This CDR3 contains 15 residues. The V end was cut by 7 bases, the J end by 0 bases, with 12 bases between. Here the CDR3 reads CASTPMAANTGELFF. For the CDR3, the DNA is TGTGCCAGCACCCCCATGGCCGCGAACACCGGGGAGCTGTTTTTT.

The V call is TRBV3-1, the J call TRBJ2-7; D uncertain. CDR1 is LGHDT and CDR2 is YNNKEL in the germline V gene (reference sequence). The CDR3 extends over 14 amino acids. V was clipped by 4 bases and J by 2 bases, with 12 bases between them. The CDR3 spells CASSRRGFAYEQYF. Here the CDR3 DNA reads TGTGCCAGCAGCCGGCGCGGTTTTGCCTACGAGCAGTACTTC.